This TCR beta chain was recovered during a study of persistence of HIV-infected CD4 T cells. Study-wide results and limits: CMV- and Gag-responding cells had lower TCRbeta richness than CD3/CD28-responding cells. Antigen-responding cells were enriched for degenerate expanded CDR3beta sequences.

The CDR3 is 11 amino acids. The V end lost 3 bases, the J end lost 7 bases, and 9 bases lay between the germline ends. Germline V lookup: CDR1 DFQATT, CDR2 SNEGSKA (reference sequence). The libraries were made with immunoSEQ version 4 in survey mode. Assay used: immunoSEQ multiplex PCR; TCRdb lists only in-frame clones, some missing. The sample yields 15,000 to 20,000 clones, about two thirds seen once. Remarks on this clone: The antigen is unknown.

Cells were stimulated with CMV-infected fibroblast lysates at 8.5 to 10 ug/mL. CD4+ T cells upregulating both CD40 ligand and CD69 were sorted as responding cells. The V and J genes are TRBV20-1 and TRBJ1-2; no definite D call. The source was CD4+ T cells sorted from PBMCs after approximately 20-hour stimulation, collected from a patient who received antiretroviral therapy. This sequence originates from an adult woman with HIV who was CMV-seropositive. DNA of the CDR3: TGCAGTGCTAGTTTGGAGCCTGGCTACACCTTC. It translates to CSASLEPGYTF.